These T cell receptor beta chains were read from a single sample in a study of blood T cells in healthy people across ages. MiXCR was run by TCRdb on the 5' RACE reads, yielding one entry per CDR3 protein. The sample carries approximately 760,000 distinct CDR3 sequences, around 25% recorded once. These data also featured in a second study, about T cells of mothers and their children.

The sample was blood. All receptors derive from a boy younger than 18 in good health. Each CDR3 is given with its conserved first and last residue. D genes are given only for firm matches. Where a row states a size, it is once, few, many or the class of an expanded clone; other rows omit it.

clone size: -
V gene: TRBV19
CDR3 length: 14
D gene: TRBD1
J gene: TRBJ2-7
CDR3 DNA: TGTGCCAGTAGTATGGGGACAGGGGTCTACGAGCAGTACTTC
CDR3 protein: CASSMGTGVYEQYF

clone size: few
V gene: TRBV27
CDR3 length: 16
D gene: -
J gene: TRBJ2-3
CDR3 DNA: TGTGCCAGCAGTTCCATGGACAGTTTAGCCACAGATACGCAGTATTTT
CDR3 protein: CASSSMDSLATDTQYF

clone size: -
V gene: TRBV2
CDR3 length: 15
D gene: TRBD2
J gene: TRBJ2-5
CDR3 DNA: TGTGCCAGCAGTGTCGAGACTAGCGTACAAGAGACCCAGTACTTC
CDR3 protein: CASSVETSVQETQYF

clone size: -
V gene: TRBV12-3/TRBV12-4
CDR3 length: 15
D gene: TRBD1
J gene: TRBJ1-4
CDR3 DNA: TGTGCCAGCAGTTTAGGGGACAGCCGTAATGAAAAACTGTTTTTT
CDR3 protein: CASSLGDSRNEKLFF

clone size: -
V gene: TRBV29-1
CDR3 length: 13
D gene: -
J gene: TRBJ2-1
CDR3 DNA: TGCAGCGTCGTATTGAGTGTAGGCAATGAGCAGTTCTTC
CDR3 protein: CSVVLSVGNEQFF

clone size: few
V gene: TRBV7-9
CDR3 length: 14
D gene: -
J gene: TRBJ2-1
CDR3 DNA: TGTGCCAGCAGCTTATATGGAGGGACCAATGAGCAGTTCTTC
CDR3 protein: CASSLYGGTNEQFF

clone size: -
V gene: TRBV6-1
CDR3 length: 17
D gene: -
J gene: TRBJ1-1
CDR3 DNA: TGTGCCAGCAGCCTCCCCTTCGGAGGTCAGGTGAACACTGAAGCTTTCTTT
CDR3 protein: CASSLPFGGQVNTEAFF

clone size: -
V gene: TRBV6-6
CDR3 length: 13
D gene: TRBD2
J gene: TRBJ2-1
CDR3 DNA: TGTGCCAGCACCTCTAGCGGCACCGGGGAGCAGTTCTTC
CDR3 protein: CASTSSGTGEQFF

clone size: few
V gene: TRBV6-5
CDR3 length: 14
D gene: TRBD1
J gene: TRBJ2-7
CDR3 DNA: TGTGCCAGCAGTCACGGGACAGGGGAGAGCGAGCAGTACTTC
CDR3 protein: CASSHGTGESEQYF

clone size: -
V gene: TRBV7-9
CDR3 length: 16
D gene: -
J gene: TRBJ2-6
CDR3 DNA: TGTGCCAGCAGCCCCTCCTTGGGCTCTGGGGCCAACGTCCTGACTTTC
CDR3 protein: CASSPSLGSGANVLTF

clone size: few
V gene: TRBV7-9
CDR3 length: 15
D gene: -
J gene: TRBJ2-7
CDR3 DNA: TGTGCCAGCAGCTCCGAGCTATCCTCTCGATACGAGCAGTACTTC
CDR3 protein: CASSSELSSRYEQYF

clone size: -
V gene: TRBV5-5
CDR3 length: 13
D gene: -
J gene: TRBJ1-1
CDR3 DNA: TGTGCCAGTAGAGACGACAGCCTCAGTGAAGCTTTCTTT
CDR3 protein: CASRDDSLSEAFF

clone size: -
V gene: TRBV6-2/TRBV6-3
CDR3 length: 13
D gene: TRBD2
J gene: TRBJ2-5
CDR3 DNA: TGTGCCAGTAGGACTAGCGGGGCAGAGACCCAGTACTTC
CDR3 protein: CASRTSGAETQYF

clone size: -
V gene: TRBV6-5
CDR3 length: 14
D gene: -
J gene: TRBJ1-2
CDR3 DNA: TGTGCCAGCAGTTACTCGACTGGTAACTATGGCTACACCTTC
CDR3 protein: CASSYSTGNYGYTF

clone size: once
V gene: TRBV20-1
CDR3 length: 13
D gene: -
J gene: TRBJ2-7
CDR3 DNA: TGCAGTGCTAGTGGCCAGGAATCCTACGAGCAGTACTTC
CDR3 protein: CSASGQESYEQYF